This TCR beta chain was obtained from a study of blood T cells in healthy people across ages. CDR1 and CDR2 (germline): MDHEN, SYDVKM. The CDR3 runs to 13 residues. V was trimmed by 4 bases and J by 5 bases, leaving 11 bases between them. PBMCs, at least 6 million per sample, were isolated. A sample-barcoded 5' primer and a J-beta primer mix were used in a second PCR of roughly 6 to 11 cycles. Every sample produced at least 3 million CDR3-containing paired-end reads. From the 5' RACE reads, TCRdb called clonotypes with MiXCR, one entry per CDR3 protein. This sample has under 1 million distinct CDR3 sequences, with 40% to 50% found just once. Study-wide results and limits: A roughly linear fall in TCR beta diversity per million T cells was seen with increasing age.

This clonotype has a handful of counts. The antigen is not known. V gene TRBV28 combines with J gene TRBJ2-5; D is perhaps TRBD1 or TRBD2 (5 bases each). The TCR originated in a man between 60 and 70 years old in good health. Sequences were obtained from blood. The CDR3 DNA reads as TGTGCCAGCAGTTACGAGGGGTTCGAGACCCAGTACTTC. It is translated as CASSYEGFETQYF.